The 24 T cell receptor beta chains below come from one sample, sequenced in a study of T cell repertoires in cytomegalovirus infection. TCRdb reprocessed the reads with MiXCR, giving one entry per CDR3 protein. Among some 320,000 distinct CDR3 sequences listed, more than 8% were seen once. The sample consisted of PBMCs. Receptor source: a human donor in good health (CMV status not recorded). Some clones in this sample may be carry-over from other donors' samples.

In this sample, this clonotype turned up many times. The chain carries TRBV20-1 and TRBJ2-7, with D unclear. Looked up from germline, CDR1 is DFQATT and CDR2 is SNEGSKA (reference sequence). The germline V and J ends were trimmed by 6 bases and 4 bases, with 10 bases remaining between them. This CDR3 is 11 amino acids long. Written as DNA, the CDR3 is TGCAGTGCCCACTTGGGATACGAGCAGTACTTC. This encodes CSAHLGYEQYF.

This clonotype was detected many times. The V call is TRBV6-6, the J call TRBJ2-7; 8 nucleotides align to TRBD2. This CDR3 is built from 16 residues. The J segment lost 1 base and the V segment lost 7 bases, leaving 12 bases of the junction unmatched. CDR1 MNHNY and CDR2 SVGAGI come from the germline V gene (reference sequence). CDR3 in amino acids: CASTLAGLAGSYEQYF. In nucleotides, the CDR3 is TGTGCCAGCACCCTAGCGGGTCTGGCAGGGTCCTACGAGCAGTACTTC.

This chain uses TRBV5-5 with TRBJ1-6; D possibly corresponds to TRBD1 (5 bases). Trimming left V 3 bases short and J 7 bases short, with 17 bases between. Looked up from germline, CDR1 is SGHKS and CDR2 is YYEKEE (reference sequence). The CDR3 runs 16 residues. The CDR3 DNA follows: TGTGCCAGCAGCTCGACTGGTGGGGGTAGCAATTCACCCCTCCACTTT. Translation gives CASSSTGGGSNSPLHF.

This clonotype was recorded only once. This rearrangement joins TRBV6-8 to TRBJ1-2; TRBD1 matches at 8 bases. Germline trimming cut 4 bases from V and 8 bases from J; bases unmatched to any gene: 6. Germline CDR1 MNHGY, CDR2 SAAAGT. The CDR3 sequence is 13 residues long. The CDR3 here is CASSSLDREGYTF. The DNA for the CDR3 is TGTGCCAGCAGTTCCCTGGACAGGGAAGGCTACACCTTC.

This clonotype was observed many times. The chain links TRBV7-2 to TRBJ2-4, with 7 bases fitting TRBD1. Trimming cost V 4 bases and J 1 base; bases outside gene matches: 1. This CDR3 region has 14 residues. Per the germline V gene, CDR1 is SGHTA and CDR2 is FQGNSA. The CDR3 DNA reads as TGTGCCAGCAGCTCGGACAGGGCCAAAAACATTCAGTACTTC. This codes for CASSSDRAKNIQYF.

The chain carries TRBV12-3 or TRBV12-4 and TRBJ2-7; the match to TRBD2 covers 9 bases. CDR3 length: 17 residues. Germline trimming cut 1 base from V and 1 base from J; bases unmatched to any gene: 8. CDR3 sequence: CASSLVFRSGRSYEQYF. The CDR3, as DNA: TGTGCCAGCAGTTTAGTGTTTAGGAGCGGGAGGTCCTACGAGCAGTACTTC.

This clonotype was seen at least ten times. J is TRBJ2-2 and V is TRBV25-1, with TRBD2 matching 12 bases. This CDR3 region has 14 residues. The V gene end was trimmed by 4 bases and the J gene end by 6 bases; junction bases not matched to a gene: 0. The germline V gene has CDR1 MGHDK and CDR2 SYGVNS. This chain's CDR3 is CASSASGRAGELFF. The CDR3 DNA reads TGTGCCAGCAGTGCTAGCGGGAGGGCCGGGGAGCTGTTTTTT.

V is TRBV7-2 and J is TRBJ2-7; TRBD1 agrees at 7 bases. The CDR3 spans 13 residues. Germline assignment: CDR1 SGHTA and CDR2 FQGNSA. The V and J ends lost 6 bases and 5 bases, in that order; junction bases with no gene match: 7. As DNA, the CDR3 is TGTGCCAGCAGACAGGGGTTACAGGACGAGCAGTACTTC. Its protein is CASRQGLQDEQYF.

The V gene is TRBV5-6, the J gene TRBJ2-3, with no clear D. Germline CDR1 reads SGHDT; CDR2 reads YYEEEE. This CDR3 is 14 amino acids long. V was clipped by 1 base and J by 2 bases, with 8 bases between them. This chain's CDR3 is CASSLRRYTDTQYF. The CDR3 DNA is TGTGCCAGCAGCTTGAGACGGTACACAGATACGCAGTATTTT.

This clonotype was seen a handful of times. The chain has TRBV3-1 and TRBJ1-2; TRBD1 is a possible D gene (5 bases). The CDR3 is made up of 14 amino acids. Trimming left V 7 bases short and J 8 bases short, with 20 bases between. The germline gives CDR1 LGHDT, CDR2 YNNKEL (reference sequence). CDR3: CASTTVSGQEGYTF. The CDR3 DNA is TGTGCCAGCACCACCGTTTCGGGGCAAGAGGGCTACACCTTC.

This clonotype was counted only a few times. This chain links TRBV7-2 with TRBJ2-7; D possibly corresponds to TRBD2 (7 bases). V lost 3 bases and J 4 bases, leaving 16 bases between the germline ends. Germline assignment: CDR1 SGHTA and CDR2 FQGNSA. The CDR3 has 15 amino acids. The CDR3 is CASSFNRGAFYEQYF. The CDR3 nucleotides read TGTGCCAGCAGCTTTAATCGGGGGGCATTTTACGAGCAGTACTTC. Filled out from reference TRBV7-2 and TRBJ2-7, the complete variable domain reads GAGVSQSPSNKVTEKGKDVELRCDPISGHTALYWYRQSLGQGLEFLIYFQGNSAPDKSGLPSDRFSAERTGGSVSTLTIQRTQQEDSAVYLCASSFNRGAFYEQYFGPGTRLTVT.

V gene TRBV12-3 or TRBV12-4 combines with J gene TRBJ1-5, with 7 bases lining up with TRBD1. With 5 bases clipped from V and 1 base from J, the junction kept 8 bases outside the gene matches. The CDR3 consists of 16 residues. The CDR3 region is CASSTSGGSSNQPQHF. The DNA of the CDR3 is TGTGCCAGCAGTACCTCAGGGGGTTCCAGCAATCAGCCCCAGCATTTT.

This clonotype was counted at least ten times. The genes are TRBV7-9 and TRBJ1-2; 7 nucleotides line up with TRBD1. V lost 5 bases and J lost 7; bases outside the gene matches: 7. This CDR3 region has 13 residues. The germline CDR1 and CDR2 sequences are SEHNR and FQNEAQ (reference sequence). CDR3 DNA: TGTGCCAGCAGCGGAGACAGGGTCGGTGGCTACACCTTC. This gives the protein CASSGDRVGGYTF.

This clonotype was detected ten times or more. The rearrangement uses TRBV20-1 and TRBJ2-7, with D possibly TRBD1 on 6 matching bases. V was cut by 7 bases and J by 2 bases, with 12 bases left in between. The germline V gene has CDR1 DFQATT and CDR2 SNEGSKA (reference sequence). The CDR3 is 12 amino acids. CDR3 sequence (DNA): TGCAGTGGAGGGACATTAACCTACGAGCAGTACTTC. Translation: CSGGTLTYEQYF.

This clonotype was recorded at least ten times. V usage is TRBV7-2 and J usage is TRBJ2-7; 12 nucleotides match TRBD1. The CDR3 covers 15 residues. Unmatched junction bases numbered 5, after V lost 4 bases and J lost 4 bases. Germline lookup yields CDR1 SGHTA and CDR2 FQGNSA. The CDR3 protein is CASSSQGQGAYEQYF. The DNA for the CDR3 is TGTGCCAGCAGCTCTCAGGGACAGGGGGCTTACGAGCAGTACTTC.

This clonotype has a handful of counts. The rearrangement uses TRBV20-1 and TRBJ2-5; 7 positions match TRBD2. Germline CDR1 reads DFQATT; CDR2 reads SNEGSKA (reference sequence). Germline trimming cut 3 bases from V and 5 bases from J; bases unmatched to any gene: 12. There are 15 residues in the CDR3. Here the CDR3 reads CSASIGGNLLETQYF. Written as DNA, the CDR3 is TGCAGTGCTAGTATCGGGGGGAACCTTTTGGAGACCCAGTACTTC.

This clonotype was seen ten or more times. The V call is TRBV7-2, the J call TRBJ1-2, with D possibly matching TRBD1 (6 bases). The V gene lost 5 bases and the J gene lost 8 bases, with 21 bases spanning the gap. Germline V gene sequence: CDR1 SGHTA, CDR2 FQGNSA. The length of the CDR3 is 15 residues. The CDR3 coding sequence is TGTGCCAGCAGCGAAGGGGGTGCGGTTGTGCGAGGCTACACCTTC. This sequence encodes CASSEGGAVVRGYTF.

This chain uses TRBV20-1 with TRBJ2-1, with TRBD2 identical over 10 bases. The CDR3 sequence is 12 residues long. V was clipped by 1 base and J by 10 bases; unmatched bases: 1. Looked up from germline, CDR1 is DFQATT and CDR2 is SNEGSKA (reference sequence). The CDR3 region is CSARGLAGEQFF. The CDR3 region has the DNA TGCAGTGCTAGAGGACTAGCGGGCGAGCAGTTCTTC.

Only a few counts were recorded for this clonotype. The rearrangement links TRBV6-1 to TRBJ2-7; tentative D call: TRBD1 (6 bases). Looked up from germline, CDR1 is MNHNS and CDR2 is SASEGT. Between the trimmed V and J ends, which lost 7 bases and 1 base, there was a span of 14 bases. The CDR3 loop spans 14 amino acids. CDR3 DNA: TGTGCCAGCACCCCGAACAGGGTTTCCTACGAGCAGTACTTC. Its protein product is CASTPNRVSYEQYF.

In its sample, this clonotype was seen many times. The chain recombines TRBV7-2 with TRBJ2-7, with 7 bases lining up with TRBD1. Losses at the gene ends were 0 bases for V and 2 bases for J; bases not matched to a gene: 13. CDR1 and CDR2 from the germline V gene are SGHTA and FQGNSA. The CDR3 is 18 amino acids. CDR3 region: CASSLARSDRARPYEQYF. DNA of the CDR3: TGTGCCAGCAGCTTAGCGCGTTCCGACAGGGCTCGTCCCTACGAGCAGTACTTC.

At least ten counts were recorded for this clonotype. V gene TRBV4-3 combines with J gene TRBJ2-2, with D uncertain. The length of the CDR3 is 15 residues. Germline V CDR1 and CDR2: LGHNA, YSLEER. The V end was cut by 0 bases, the J end by 6 bases, with 11 bases between. The CDR3 region has the DNA TGCGCCAGCAGCCAAGAGAGCCGGCGAGCCGGGGAGCTGTTTTTT. Protein: CASSQESRRAGELFF.

Only a few counts were recorded for this clonotype. This chain links TRBV4-3 with TRBJ2-5, with 7 bases matching TRBD1. The junction had 4 bases not matched to a gene; V was cut back by 2 bases and J by 4 bases. The CDR3 spans 14 residues. Germline V lookup: CDR1 LGHNA, CDR2 YSLEER. CDR3 coding DNA: TGCGCCAGCAGCCAAAGGTCAGGGGGAGAGACCCAGTACTTC. It specifies CASSQRSGGETQYF.

This clonotype has ten or more counts. This chain uses TRBV7-2 with TRBJ1-1; 9 positions match TRBD1. CDR3 length: 17 residues. Germline V lookup: CDR1 SGHTA, CDR2 FQGNSA. Unmatched junction bases numbered 9, after V lost 2 bases and J lost 2 bases. Here the CDR3 DNA reads TGTGCCAGCAGCTTAAGAGTCCCGGGACAGGGAAACACTGAAGCTTTCTTT. Protein product: CASSLRVPGQGNTEAFF. Filled out from reference TRBV7-2 and TRBJ1-1, the complete variable domain reads GAGVSQSPSNKVTEKGKDVELRCDPISGHTALYWYRQSLGQGLEFLIYFQGNSAPDKSGLPSDRFSAERTGGSVSTLTIQRTQQEDSAVYLCASSLRVPGQGNTEAFFGQGTRLTVV.

The chain links TRBV28 to TRBJ2-7; 7 bases are a match to TRBD1. Germline-derived CDR1 and CDR2 are MDHEN and SYDVKM. The J segment lost 2 bases and the V segment lost 5 bases, leaving 9 bases of the junction unmatched. This CDR3 is built from 15 residues. CDR3 amino acids: CASSLLFQGAYEQYF. CDR3 nucleotide sequence: TGTGCCAGCAGTCTTCTTTTTCAGGGGGCCTACGAGCAGTACTTC.